Listed here are 17 T cell receptor beta chains from one sample, sequenced in a study of response to subunit inactivated influenza vaccine. TCRdb fed the RT-PCR reads into MiXCR, producing one record per CDR3 protein. This table holds a few hundred thousand distinct CDR3 sequences, 12% to 15% found once. This specimen was PBMCs from blood, taken roughly 12 days after vaccination. These receptors all come from a man aged 50 to 60 who received an inactivated influenza vaccine.

The chain joins TRBV18 to TRBJ2-1; D possibly matches TRBD1 or TRBD2 (5 bases each). CDR1 is KGHSH, CDR2 LQKENI, per germline. There are 16 residues in the CDR3. With 8 bases removed from V and 0 bases from J, the gap between germline ends came to 17 bases. Written as DNA, the CDR3 is TGTGCCAGCACTCCGTGGGGGAAGAGCTCCTACAATGAGCAGTTCTTC. It encodes CASTPWGKSSYNEQFF. The full variable domain, completed using reference TRBV18 and TRBJ2-1, is NAGVMQNPRHLVRRRGQEARLRCSPMKGHSHVYWYRQLPEEGLKFMVYLQKENIIDESGMPKERFSAEFPKEGPSILRIQQVVRGDSAAYFCASTPWGKSSYNEQFFGPGTRLTVL.

The chain carries TRBV10-3 and TRBJ2-4; 9 bases fit TRBD1. Germline loops: CDR1 ENHRY, CDR2 SYGVKD. There are 15 residues in the CDR3. The ends lost 4 bases at V and 2 bases at J; junction bases unmatched: 3. CDR3 sequence: CAISAGTGSKNIQYF. In DNA form, the CDR3 reads TGTGCCATCAGTGCCGGGACAGGGTCCAAAAACATTCAGTACTTC.

This clonotype appeared many times. The rearrangement joins TRBV20-1 to TRBJ2-7, with D uncertain. Germline V gene lookup returns CDR1 DFQATT and CDR2 SNEGSKA (reference sequence). The CDR3 runs 11 residues. The V end was cut by 3 bases, the J end by 4 bases, with 7 bases between. CDR3 coding DNA: TGCAGTGCTAGCATAGTATACGAGCAGTACTTC. Amino acids: CSASIVYEQYF.

The chain carries TRBV5-5 and TRBJ2-1; TRBD2 matches at 9 bases. Germline V gene sequence: CDR1 SGHKS, CDR2 YYEKEE (reference sequence). The V gene end was trimmed by 0 bases and the J gene end by 8 bases; junction bases not matched to a gene: 9. The CDR3 is 16 residues long. The CDR3 sequence: CASSLGLAGYTYEQFF. CDR3 in DNA: TGTGCCAGCAGCTTGGGGCTAGCGGGGTATACTTATGAGCAGTTCTTC.

This clonotype was recorded many times. The V call is TRBV7-2, the J call TRBJ2-4; unclear D gene. The CDR3 is 12 amino acids. The V end lost 3 bases, the J end lost 5 bases, and 5 bases lay between the germline ends. Germline CDR1 SGHTA, CDR2 FQGNSA. In DNA form, the CDR3 reads TGTGCCAGCAGCTTGGTCGAAAACATTCAGTACTTC. This codes for CASSLVENIQYF. Drawing the rest from reference TRBV7-2 and TRBJ2-4, the complete variable domain is GAGVSQSPSNKVTEKGKDVELRCDPISGHTALYWYRQSLGQGLEFLIYFQGNSAPDKSGLPSDRFSAERTGGSVSTLTIQRTQQEDSAVYLCASSLVENIQYFGAGTRLSVL.

V gene TRBV7-2 combines with J gene TRBJ2-7; 10 bases map to TRBD2. J lost 6 bases, V lost 1 base, and 6 bases had no gene match. Per the germline V gene, CDR1 is SGHTA and CDR2 is FQGNSA. This CDR3 region has 15 residues. The CDR3 DNA reads TGTGCCAGCAGCTTAGTTAGGGCTAGCGGGAGCGAGCAGTACTTC. This codes for CASSLVRASGSEQYF.

The chain recombines TRBV4-3 with TRBJ1-1; 8 bases line up with TRBD1. CDR1 is LGHNA and CDR2 is YSLEER in the germline V gene. This CDR3 comprises 15 residues. The ends lost 3 bases at V and 1 base at J; junction bases unmatched: 4. The CDR3 nucleotides read TGCGCCAGCAGCCACTCCGGGACAGGGAACACTGAAGCTTTCTTT. The encoded protein is CASSHSGTGNTEAFF.

J is TRBJ2-5 and V is TRBV12-5; TRBD1 agrees at 7 bases. This CDR3 has 15 amino acids. V lost 2 bases to trimming and J lost 2 bases; unmatched junction nucleotides: 5. Germline CDR1 and CDR2: LGHNT and FRNRAP. CDR3 loop: CASGLFTGVQETQYF. CDR3 sequence (DNA): TGTGCTAGTGGTTTGTTTACAGGGGTACAAGAGACCCAGTACTTC.

This clonotype was picked up a small number of times. This chain joins TRBV4-1 and TRBJ2-1; TRBD1 might be the D (6 bases). The V end lost 0 bases, the J end lost 3 bases, and 15 bases lay between the germline ends. The CDR3 is 17 residues long. Germline-derived CDR1 and CDR2 are MGHRA and YSYEKL. The CDR3 region is CASSQDNPGQDYNEQFF. CDR3 DNA sequence: TGCGCCAGCAGCCAAGATAATCCGGGACAAGACTACAATGAGCAGTTCTTC.

This clonotype was observed a few times. The chain recombines TRBV11-1 with TRBJ2-2, with 12 bases matching TRBD1. Germline loops: CDR1 SGHAT, CDR2 FQDESV (reference sequence). After removal of 3 bases from V and 4 bases from J, the junction contained 12 bases not matched to a gene. The CDR3 spans 19 residues. CDR3 sequence (DNA): TGTGCCAGCAGCTTCTCCGGGACAGGGGGCGAATATGGCACCGGGGAGCTGTTTTTT. As protein: CASSFSGTGGEYGTGELFF.

This clonotype turned up a few times. The chain couples TRBV20-1 to TRBJ1-5; 9 nucleotides line up with TRBD1. The ends lost 3 bases at V and 0 bases at J; junction bases unmatched: 6. The germline V gene has CDR1 DFQATT and CDR2 SNEGSKA (reference sequence). The CDR3 sequence is 16 residues long. For the CDR3, the DNA is TGCAGTGCTAGTATCCGGACAGGGGCTAGCAATCAGCCCCAGCATTTT. Amino acids: CSASIRTGASNQPQHF.

This clonotype has more than one count but fewer than ten. This CDR3 reads CASSHIGQGAGETQYF. In DNA, the CDR3 is TGCGCCAGCAGCCACATTGGACAGGGGGCAGGGGAGACCCAGTACTTC. The rearrangement uses TRBV4-3 and TRBJ2-5; TRBD1 matches 11 bases. The germline CDR1 and CDR2 sequences are LGHNA and YSLEER. This CDR3 region has 16 residues. The V and J ends lost 3 bases and 5 bases, in that order; junction bases with no gene match: 8.

A single count supports this clonotype. This sequence joins TRBV10-3 and TRBJ2-7, with 7 bases aligning to TRBD2. The trim removed 10 bases at V and 2 bases at J, leaving 8 bases unmatched. The CDR3 covers 13 residues. Germline V gene lookup returns CDR1 ENHRY and CDR2 SYGVKD. The CDR3 protein is CATTTGGTYEQYF. The DNA of the CDR3 is TGTGCCACAACTACCGGGGGGACCTACGAGCAGTACTTC.

J is TRBJ2-5 and V is TRBV2; TRBD1 is a possible D gene (6 bases). This CDR3 region has 15 residues. The ends were cut back, 5 bases at V and 0 bases at J, with 13 bases in the middle. The germline V gene encodes CDR1 SNHLY and CDR2 FYNNEI. As DNA, the CDR3 is TGTGCCAGCAGTTCCCAGAGGGGGTACCAAGAGACCCAGTACTTC. This translates into CASSSQRGYQETQYF. The full variable domain, rest sourced from reference TRBV2 and TRBJ2-5, is EPEVTQTPSHQVTQMGQEVILRCVPISNHLYFYWYRQILGQKVEFLVSFYNNEISEKSEIFDDQFSVERPDGSNFTLKIRSTKLEDSAMYFCASSSQRGYQETQYFGPGTRLLVL.

In this sample, this clonotype turned up many times. The V gene is TRBV29-1, the J gene TRBJ2-1; D perhaps matches TRBD2 (5 bases). The V gene lost 4 bases and the J gene lost 13 bases, with 17 bases spanning the gap. The germline CDR1 and CDR2 sequences are SQVTM and ANQGSEA. The CDR3 is 12 amino acids. In DNA, the CDR3 is TGCAGCGTTGGTAGCGACTACCTTACCCAGTTCTTC. It specifies CSVGSDYLTQFF.

This clonotype was seen only a few times. The chain recombines TRBV20-1 with TRBJ2-1, with 14 bases that match TRBD2. J gave up 8 bases and V 3 bases, and 15 bases lay outside the gene matches. The CDR3 contains 18 residues. Germline lookup yields CDR1 DFQATT and CDR2 SNEGSKA (reference sequence). CDR3 residues: CSASLNSGTSGRPYEQFF. As DNA, the CDR3 is TGCAGTGCTAGCTTGAATTCCGGGACTAGCGGGAGACCGTATGAGCAGTTCTTC.

The chain has TRBV18 and TRBJ2-7, with D unresolved. Germline V gene lookup returns CDR1 KGHSH and CDR2 LQKENI. V lost 5 bases, J lost 0 bases, and 8 bases lay in between. The CDR3 runs to 13 residues. CDR3 amino acids: CASSAATSYEQYF. Written as DNA, the CDR3 is TGTGCCAGCTCAGCAGCCACCTCCTACGAGCAGTACTTC.